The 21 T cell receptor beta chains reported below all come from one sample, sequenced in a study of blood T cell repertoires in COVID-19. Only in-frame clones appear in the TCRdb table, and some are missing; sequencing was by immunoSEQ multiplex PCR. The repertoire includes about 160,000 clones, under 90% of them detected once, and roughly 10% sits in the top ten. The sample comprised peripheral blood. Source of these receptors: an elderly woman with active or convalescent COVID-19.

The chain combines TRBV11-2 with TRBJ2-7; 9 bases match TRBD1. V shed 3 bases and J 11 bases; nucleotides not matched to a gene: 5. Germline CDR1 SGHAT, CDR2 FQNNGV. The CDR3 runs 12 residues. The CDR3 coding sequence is TGTGCCAGCAGCTTTACAGGGGGCGTGGAGTACTTC. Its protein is CASSFTGGVEYF.

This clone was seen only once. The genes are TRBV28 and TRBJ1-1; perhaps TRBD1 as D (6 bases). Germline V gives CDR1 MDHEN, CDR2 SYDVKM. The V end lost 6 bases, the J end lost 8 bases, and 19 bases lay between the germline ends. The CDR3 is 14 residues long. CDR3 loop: CASRAGAVPQEAFF. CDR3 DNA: TGTGCCAGCAGAGCGGGGGCAGTTCCCCAAGAAGCTTTCTTT.

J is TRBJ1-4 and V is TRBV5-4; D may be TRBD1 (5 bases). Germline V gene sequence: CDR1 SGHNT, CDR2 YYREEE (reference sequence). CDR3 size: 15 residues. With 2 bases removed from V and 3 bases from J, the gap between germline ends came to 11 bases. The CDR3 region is CASSFGGAANEKLFF. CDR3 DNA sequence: TGTGCCAGCAGCTTCGGTGGGGCGGCTAATGAAAAACTGTTTTTT.

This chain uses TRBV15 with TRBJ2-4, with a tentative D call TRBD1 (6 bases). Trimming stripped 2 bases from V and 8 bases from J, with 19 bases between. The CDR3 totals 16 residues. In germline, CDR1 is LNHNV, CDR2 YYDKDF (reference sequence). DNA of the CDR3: TGTGCCACCAGCAGACCAGAACAGGGAATCGTGGACATTCAGTACTTC. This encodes CATSRPEQGIVDIQYF.

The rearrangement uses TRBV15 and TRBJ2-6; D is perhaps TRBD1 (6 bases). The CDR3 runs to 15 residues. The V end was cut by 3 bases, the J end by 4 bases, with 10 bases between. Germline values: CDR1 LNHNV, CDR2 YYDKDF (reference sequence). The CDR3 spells CATSRGASGANVLTF. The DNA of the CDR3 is TGTGCCACCAGCAGGGGGGCGTCGGGGGCCAACGTCCTGACTTTC.

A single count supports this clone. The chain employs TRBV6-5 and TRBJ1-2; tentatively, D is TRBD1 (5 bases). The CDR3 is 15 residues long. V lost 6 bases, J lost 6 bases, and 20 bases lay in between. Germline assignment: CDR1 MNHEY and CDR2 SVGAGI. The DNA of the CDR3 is TGTGCCAGCAGGGTCCGGGGGACGCTAAGCAATGGCTACACCTTC. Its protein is CASRVRGTLSNGYTF.

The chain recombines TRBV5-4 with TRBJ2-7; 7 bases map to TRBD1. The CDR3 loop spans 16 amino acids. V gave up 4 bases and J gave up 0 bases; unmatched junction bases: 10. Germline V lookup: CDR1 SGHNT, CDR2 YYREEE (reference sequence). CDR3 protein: CASSPGHRGVSYEQYF. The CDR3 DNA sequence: TGTGCCAGCAGCCCTGGTCACAGGGGCGTCTCCTACGAGCAGTACTTC.

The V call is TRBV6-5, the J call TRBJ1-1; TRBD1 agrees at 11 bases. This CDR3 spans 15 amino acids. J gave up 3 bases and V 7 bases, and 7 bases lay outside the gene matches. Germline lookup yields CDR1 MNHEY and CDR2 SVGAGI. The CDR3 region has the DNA TGTGCCAGCAAACGGACAGGGGGCGGGGACACTGAAGCTTTCTTT. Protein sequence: CASKRTGGGDTEAFF.

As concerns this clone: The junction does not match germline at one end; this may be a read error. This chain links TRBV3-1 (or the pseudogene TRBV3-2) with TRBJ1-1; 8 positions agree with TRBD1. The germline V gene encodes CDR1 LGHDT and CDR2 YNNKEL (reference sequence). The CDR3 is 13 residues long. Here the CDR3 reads CASSQVRQGKEIF. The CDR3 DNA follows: TGTGCCAGCAGCCAAGTACGACAGGGGAAGGAGATCTTT.

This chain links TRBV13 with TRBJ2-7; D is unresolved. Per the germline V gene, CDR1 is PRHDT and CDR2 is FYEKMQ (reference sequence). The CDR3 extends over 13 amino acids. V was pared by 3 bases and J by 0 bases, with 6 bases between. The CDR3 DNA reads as TGTGCCAGCAGCTTGGCTAGCTCCTACGAGCAGTACTTC. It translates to CASSLASSYEQYF.

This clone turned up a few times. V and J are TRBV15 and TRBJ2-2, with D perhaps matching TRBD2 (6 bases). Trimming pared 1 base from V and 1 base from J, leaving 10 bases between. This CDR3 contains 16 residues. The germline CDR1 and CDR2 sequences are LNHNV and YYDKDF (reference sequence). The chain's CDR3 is CATSRAGRGNTGELFF. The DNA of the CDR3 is TGTGCCACCAGCAGAGCCGGGCGGGGGAACACCGGGGAGCTGTTTTTT. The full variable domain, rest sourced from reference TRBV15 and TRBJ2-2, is DAMVIQNPRYQVTQFGKPVTLSCSQTLNHNVMYWYQQKSSQAPKLLFHYYDKDFNNEADTPDNFQSRRPNTSFCFLDIRSPGLGDTAMYLCATSRAGRGNTGELFFGEGSRLTVL.

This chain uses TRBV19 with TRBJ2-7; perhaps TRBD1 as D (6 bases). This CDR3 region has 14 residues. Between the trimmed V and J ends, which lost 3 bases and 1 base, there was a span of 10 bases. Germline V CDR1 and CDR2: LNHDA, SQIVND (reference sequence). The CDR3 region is CASSIRGNSYEQYF. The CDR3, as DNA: TGTGCCAGTAGTATTAGGGGGAATTCCTACGAGCAGTACTTC.

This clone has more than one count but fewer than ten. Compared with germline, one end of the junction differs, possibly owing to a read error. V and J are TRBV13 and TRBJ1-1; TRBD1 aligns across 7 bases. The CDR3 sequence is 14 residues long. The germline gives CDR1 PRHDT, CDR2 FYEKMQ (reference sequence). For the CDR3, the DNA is TGTGCCAGCAGCATTAACCGGGGGCAGGGGGAAGTTTTCTTT. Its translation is CASSINRGQGEVFF.

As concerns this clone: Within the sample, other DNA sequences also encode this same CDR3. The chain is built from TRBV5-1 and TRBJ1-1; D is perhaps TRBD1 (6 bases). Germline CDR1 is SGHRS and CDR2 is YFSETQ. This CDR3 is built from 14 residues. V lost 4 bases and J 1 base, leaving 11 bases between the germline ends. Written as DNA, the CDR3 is TGCGCCAGCAGCCAAGGGACACCGAACACTGAAGCTTTCTTT. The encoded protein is CASSQGTPNTEAFF.

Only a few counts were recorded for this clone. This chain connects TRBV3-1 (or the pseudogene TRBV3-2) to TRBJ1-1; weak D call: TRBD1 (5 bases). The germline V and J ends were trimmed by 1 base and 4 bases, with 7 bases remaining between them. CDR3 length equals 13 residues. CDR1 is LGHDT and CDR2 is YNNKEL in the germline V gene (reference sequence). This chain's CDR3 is CASSQGQPTEAFF. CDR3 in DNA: TGTGCCAGCAGCCAAGGACAGCCCACTGAAGCTTTCTTT.

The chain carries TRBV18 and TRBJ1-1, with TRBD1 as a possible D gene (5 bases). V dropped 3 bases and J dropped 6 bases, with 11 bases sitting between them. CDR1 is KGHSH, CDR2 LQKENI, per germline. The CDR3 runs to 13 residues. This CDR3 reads CASSPTWGAEAFF. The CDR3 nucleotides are TGTGCCAGCTCACCCACTTGGGGGGCTGAAGCTTTCTTT.

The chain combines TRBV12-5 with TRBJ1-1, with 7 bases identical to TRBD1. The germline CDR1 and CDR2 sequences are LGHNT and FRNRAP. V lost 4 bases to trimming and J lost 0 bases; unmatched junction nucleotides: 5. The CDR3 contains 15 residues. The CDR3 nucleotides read TGTGCTAGTGGTTCGGGACAGAATCTGAACACTGAAGCTTTCTTT. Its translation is CASGSGQNLNTEAFF. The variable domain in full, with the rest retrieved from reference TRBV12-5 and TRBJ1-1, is DARVTQTPRHKVTEMGQEVTMRCQPILGHNTVFWYRQTMMQGLELLAYFRNRAPLDDSGMPKDRFSAEMPDATLATLKIQPSEPRDSAVYFCASGSGQNLNTEAFFGQGTRLTVV.

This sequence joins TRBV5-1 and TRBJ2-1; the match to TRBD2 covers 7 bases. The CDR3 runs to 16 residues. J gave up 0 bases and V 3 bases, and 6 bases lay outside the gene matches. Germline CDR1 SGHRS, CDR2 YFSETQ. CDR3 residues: CASSSGLGSSYNEQFF. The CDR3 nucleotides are TGCGCCAGCAGCTCCGGACTAGGTAGCTCCTACAATGAGCAGTTCTTC.

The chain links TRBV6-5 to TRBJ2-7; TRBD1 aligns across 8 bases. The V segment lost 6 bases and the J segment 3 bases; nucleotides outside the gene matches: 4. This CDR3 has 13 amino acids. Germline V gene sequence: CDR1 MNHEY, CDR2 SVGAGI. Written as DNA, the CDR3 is TGTGCCAGCAGGTTGGGACAGGACTACGAGCAGTACTTC. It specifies CASRLGQDYEQYF.

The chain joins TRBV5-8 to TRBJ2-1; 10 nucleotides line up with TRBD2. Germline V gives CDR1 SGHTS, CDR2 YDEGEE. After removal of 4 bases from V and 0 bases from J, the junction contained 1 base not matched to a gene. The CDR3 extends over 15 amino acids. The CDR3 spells CASSASGSSYNEQFF. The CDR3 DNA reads TGTGCCAGCAGCGCTAGCGGGAGCTCCTACAATGAGCAGTTCTTC. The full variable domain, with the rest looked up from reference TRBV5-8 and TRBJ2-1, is EAGVTQSPTHLIKTRGQQATLRCSPISGHTSVYWYQQALGLGLQFLLWYDEGEERNRGNFPPRFSGRQFPNYSSELNVNALELEDSALYLCASSASGSSYNEQFFGPGTRLTVL.

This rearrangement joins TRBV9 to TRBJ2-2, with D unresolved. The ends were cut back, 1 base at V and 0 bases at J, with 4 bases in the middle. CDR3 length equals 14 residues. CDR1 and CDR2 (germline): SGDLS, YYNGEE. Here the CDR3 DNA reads TGTGCCAGCAGCGTATTAGCGAACACCGGGGAGCTGTTTTTT. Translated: CASSVLANTGELFF.